This is a list of T cell receptor beta chains from one sample in a study of T cells after yellow fever vaccination. TCRdb used MiXCR to reprocess the 5' RACE reads, holding one entry per CDR3 protein. The data show about 30,000 distinct CDR3 sequences, about 4.6% seen once. This specimen consisted of CD8+ T cells sorted from PBMCs, obtained 5 days after the yellow fever booster vaccination. The receptors here all came from a man aged 25-40 years who received the YFV17D yellow fever vaccine. Each CDR3 is given with its conserved first and last residue. D genes are given only for firm matches. The size field reads once, few, many, or a class for an expanded clone.

cdr3_length,v_call,clone_size,d_call,j_call,cdr3_aa,cdr3_nt
15,TRBV9,many,TRBD1,TRBJ2-7,CASSVTGQLPYEQYF,TGTGCCAGCAGCGTAACGGGACAGCTCCCCTACGAGCAGTACTTC
12,TRBV3-1,many,NA,TRBJ2-7,CASSQGAYEQYF,TGTGCCAGCAGCCAAGGGGCCTACGAGCAGTACTTC
14,TRBV2,few,TRBD2,TRBJ2-5,CAIRGDGGEETQYF,TGTGCCATTCGGGGGGACGGCGGCGAAGAGACCCAGTACTTC
16,TRBV15,many,TRBD1,TRBJ2-4,CATSTRHRGVGNIQYF,TGTGCCACCAGCACCCGTCACAGGGGAGTGGGAAACATTCAGTACTTC
16,TRBV3-1,many,NA,TRBJ2-3,CASSQAGLRMADTQYF,TGTGCCAGCAGCCAAGCGGGGCTACGGATGGCGGATACGCAGTATTTT
14,TRBV4-3,medium-sized,NA,TRBJ2-1,CASSQDSRNNEQFF,TGCGCCAGCAGCCAAGATTCCAGAAACAATGAGCAGTTCTTC
12,TRBV12-3/TRBV12-4,many,NA,TRBJ1-1,CASSLFGGSAFF,TGTGCCAGCAGTTTATTCGGAGGTTCAGCTTTCTTT
13,TRBV29-1,many,NA,TRBJ2-5,CSVVPGYQETQYF,TGCAGCGTTGTACCAGGGTACCAAGAGACCCAGTACTTC
15,TRBV10-2,many,TRBD2,TRBJ2-3,CASRGLAISTDTQYF,TGCGCCAGCAGGGGACTAGCGATTAGCACAGATACGCAGTATTTT
14,TRBV7-2,many,NA,TRBJ1-4,CASSLRQTNEKLFF,TGTGCCAGCAGCTTACGGCAGACAAATGAAAAACTGTTTTTT
13,TRBV19,many,NA,TRBJ1-5,CASTTDPWQPQHF,TGTGCCAGTACCACAGACCCGTGGCAGCCCCAGCATTTT